A selection of T cell receptor beta chains follows, all from one sample in a study of T cell responses to AZD1222 COVID-19 vaccine. Repertoires were generated with immunoSEQ multiplex PCR, while TCRdb's copy carries only in-frame clones and drops some. The sample lists some 130,000 clones, 90% occurring once. This specimen was peripheral blood, taken on day 0 of AZD1222 vaccination. The receptors stem from an adult in good health. The CDR3 runs from the conserved cysteine through the conserved F or W. Fields, in order: clone size, CDR3 length, D gene, V gene, J gene, CDR3 DNA, CDR3 protein. The D gene is left open where the match is weak. Rows may omit the clone size; those that give it use once, few, many or a size class.

once	12	NA	TRBV29-1	TRBJ1-2	TGCAGCGTTGAAGATTCCAACTATGGCTACACCTTC	CSVEDSNYGYTF
NA	13	TRBD1	TRBV11-2	TRBJ1-1	TGTGCCAGCGGGACAGGGGGCTTGACTGAAGCTTTCTTT	CASGTGGLTEAFF
NA	14	NA	TRBV2	TRBJ1-5	TGTGCCAGCAGACCGGGACGGAACAATCAGCCCCAGCATTTT	CASRPGRNNQPQHF
NA	15	NA	TRBV6-5	TRBJ1-5	TGTGCCAGCAGTTACTCGGGAGGGGCGGGTCAGCCCCAGCATTTT	CASSYSGGAGQPQHF
NA	15	NA	TRBV15	TRBJ1-6	TGTGCCACCAGCAGAGATGGAGGGGGGGGTTCACCCCTCCACTTT	CATSRDGGGGSPLHF
NA	13	NA	TRBV6-5	TRBJ2-3	TGTGCCAGCAGTTCTCTTCTTGTGGATACGCAGTATTTT	CASSSLLVDTQYF
NA	11	TRBD2	TRBV10-3	TRBJ2-7	TGTGCCTCCCGGGGGGTCTGGGAGCAGTACTTC	CASRGVWEQYF
NA	17	NA	TRBV27	TRBJ2-3	TGTGCCAGCAGTTTTGGTGCTAGGCTTCCCCGCACAGATACGCAGTATTTT	CASSFGARLPRTDTQYF
NA	13	NA	TRBV30	TRBJ1-2	TGTGCCTGGAGTGTTGAGGAGGACTATGGCTACACCTTC	CAWSVEEDYGYTF
NA	13	NA	TRBV7-9	TRBJ1-2	TGTGCCAGCAGCTTAGGACGGAGCTATGGCTACACCTTC	CASSLGRSYGYTF
NA	17	TRBD1	TRBV6-6	TRBJ1-1	TGTGCCAGCAGTCTACAGGGGGGTGGCGCAATGAACACTGAAGCTTTCTTT	CASSLQGGGAMNTEAFF
NA	14	TRBD1	TRBV5-1	TRBJ2-1	TGCGCCAGCAGCGCTATGACAGGGGGCGGTGAGCAGTTCTTC	CASSAMTGGGEQFF
NA	19	TRBD1	TRBV7-7	TRBJ2-4	TGTGCTAGCAGCTCTGCCCCGGGACAGGGGATTATAGCCAAAAACATTCAGTACTTC	CASSSAPGQGIIAKNIQYF
NA	13	TRBD1	TRBV6-2/TRBV6-3	TRBJ1-2	TGTGCCAGCAGTTACGGGACAGGCCCTGGCTACACCTTC	CASSYGTGPGYTF
NA	11	NA	TRBV28	TRBJ1-2	TGTGCCAGCAGCCAAGTCTATGGCTACACCTTC	CASSQVYGYTF
NA	14	TRBD2	TRBV4-1	TRBJ2-5	TGCGCCAGCAGCCAAGCGGGGGGGCGCGAGACCCAGTACTTC	CASSQAGGRETQYF
NA	14	NA	TRBV19	TRBJ1-1	TGTGCCAGTAGCTGGGACACACGAAACACTGAAGCTTTCTTT	CASSWDTRNTEAFF
NA	16	NA	TRBV5-6	TRBJ2-5	TGTGCCAGCAGCTTGGTGGCTAGCTCCCACCAAGAGACCCAGTACTTC	CASSLVASSHQETQYF
NA	19	NA	TRBV30	TRBJ1-5	TGTGCCTGGACTCCCCCTGTTGCCGGACCTGAGCATAGCAATCAGCCCCAGCATTTT	CAWTPPVAGPEHSNQPQHF
NA	15	TRBD1	TRBV6-5	TRBJ1-1	TGTGCCAGCAGTACCCCGGGACAGAAGAACACTGAAGCTTTCTTT	CASSTPGQKNTEAFF
once	16	NA	TRBV7-6	TRBJ2-2	TGTGCCAGCAGAAAGGACGGGACGGGGGTCAGTGGGGAGCTGTTTTTT	CASRKDGTGVSGELFF
NA	14	NA	TRBV10-3	TRBJ2-6	TGTGCCATCAGGGACAGCTCTGGGGCCAACGTCCTGACTTTC	CAIRDSSGANVLTF
NA	14	TRBD2	TRBV6-2/TRBV6-3	TRBJ2-2	TGTGCCAGCAGCGGACTAGCGGGGAGCGGGGAGCTGTTTTTT	CASSGLAGSGELFF
NA	18	NA	TRBV4-3	TRBJ2-6	TGCGCCAGCAGCCGTCAACGGGACTTGGGCTCTGGGGCCAACGTCCTGACTTTC	CASSRQRDLGSGANVLTF
NA	15	TRBD2	TRBV28	TRBJ2-1	TGTGCCAGCAGCCGACTGGCGGGGGGGCCGGATGAGCAGTTCTTC	CASSRLAGGPDEQFF
NA	14	TRBD2	TRBV13	TRBJ2-1	TGTGCCAGCAGCCTCCGGGGGGGGGCTCTAGAGCAGTTCTTC	CASSLRGGALEQFF
NA	16	NA	TRBV28	TRBJ1-5	TGTGCCAGCAGCCCGAGCGGTAGGGATAGCAATCAGCCCCAGCATTTT	CASSPSGRDSNQPQHF
NA	12	NA	TRBV4-1	TRBJ1-6	TGCGCCAGCAGCCACCCCAATTCACCCCTCCACTTT	CASSHPNSPLHF
NA	17	NA	TRBV9	TRBJ1-3	TGTGCCAGCAGCGCGATCCGGGGCAGGGGCTCTGGAAACACCATATATTTT	CASSAIRGRGSGNTIYF
NA	13	NA	TRBV5-8	TRBJ1-5	TGTGCCAGCAGCCTCAGCCCTAACCAGCCCCAGCATTTT	CASSLSPNQPQHF
medium-sized	17	TRBD1	TRBV11-3	TRBJ2-5	TGTGCCAGCAGCTTGGGTTTGGACAGGGCGGGTAGCGAGACCCAGTACTTC	CASSLGLDRAGSETQYF
NA	15	NA	TRBV5-5	TRBJ2-7	TGTGCCAGCAGCTTGGGGCCAGGGATTTTATACGAGCAGTACTTC	CASSLGPGILYEQYF
NA	14	NA	TRBV30	TRBJ1-6	TGTGCCTGGAGTGTTGGGGGCTATAATTCACCCCTCCACTTT	CAWSVGGYNSPLHF
NA	16	NA	TRBV28	TRBJ1-4	TGTGCCAGCAGCCAGACGGACCCAACAACTAATGAAAAACTGTTTTTT	CASSQTDPTTNEKLFF
NA	15	TRBD2	TRBV19	TRBJ2-5	TGTGCCAGTAGCCAACTAGCGGGAAGCCAAGAGACCCAGTACTTC	CASSQLAGSQETQYF
NA	14	NA	TRBV11-2	TRBJ2-3	TGTGCCAGCAGCTTAGCTCTAGCCACAGATACGCAGTATTTT	CASSLALATDTQYF
NA	16	NA	TRBV28	TRBJ1-2	TGTGCCAGCAGTTTTTGGGCAGATGCGGGTAACTATGGCTACACCTTC	CASSFWADAGNYGYTF
NA	15	TRBD1	TRBV4-2	TRBJ1-1	TGTGCCAGCAGCCAGGATGGGGGACAGGGTCGAGTAGCTTTCTTT	CASSQDGGQGRVAFF
NA	14	NA	TRBV29-1	TRBJ1-1	TGCAGCGTTACCAGGGGAGCCCAGAACACTGAAGCTTTCTTT	CSVTRGAQNTEAFF
NA	15	TRBD1	TRBV11-2	TRBJ1-3	TGTGCCAGCAGCTTGGGACAGGGAATTGGAAACACCATATATTTT	CASSLGQGIGNTIYF
NA	16	TRBD1	TRBV19	TRBJ1-2	TGTGCCAGTAGTTTGGGACAGGCAGTGGTCGACTATGGCTACACCTTC	CASSLGQAVVDYGYTF
NA	16	TRBD2	TRBV27	TRBJ2-1	TGTGCCAGCAGTCTACTACTAGCGGGGGGTTACAATGAGCAGTTCTTC	CASSLLLAGGYNEQFF
once	14	NA	TRBV5-8	TRBJ2-3	TGTGCCAGCAGCTTGAGCTCCGGGACAGATACGCAGTATTTT	CASSLSSGTDTQYF
NA	15	NA	TRBV13	TRBJ2-1	TGTGCCAGCAGCTTAGGCGGGTTGGGATCCAATGAGCAGTTCTTC	CASSLGGLGSNEQFF
NA	16	TRBD1	TRBV2	TRBJ1-3	TGTGCCAGCAGTGCAACAGGGGGCTTGTCTGGAAACACCATATATTTT	CASSATGGLSGNTIYF
NA	13	NA	TRBV10-2	TRBJ2-1	TGCGCCAGCAGTGGACAGGCCGGGAATGAGCAGTTCTTC	CASSGQAGNEQFF
once	11	NA	TRBV25-1	TRBJ1-1	TGTGCCAGCAGGTTGAACACTGAAGCTTTCTTT	CASRLNTEAFF
NA	15	NA	TRBV28	TRBJ1-2	TGTGCCAGCAGTTCCCACCGGGGGGACCTCTATGGCTACACCTTC	CASSSHRGDLYGYTF
NA	17	TRBD2	TRBV5-1	TRBJ2-2	TGCGCCAGCAGCTTGGCGGCTAGCGGGGTGAACACCGGGGAGCTGTTTTTT	CASSLAASGVNTGELFF
NA	18	TRBD1	TRBV7-6	TRBJ1-2	TGTGCCAGCAGCGACGATGGGGGGACGACAGGGACGGTTTATGGCTACACCTTC	CASSDDGGTTGTVYGYTF
NA	14	NA	TRBV6-5	TRBJ2-5	TGTGCCAGCAGTTACTTCCAAACCCCGGAGACCCAGTACTTC	CASSYFQTPETQYF
NA	14	NA	TRBV6-4	TRBJ2-3	TGTGCCAGCAGTGCATCCGGGATCACAGATACGCAGTATTTT	CASSASGITDTQYF
NA	13	NA	TRBV6-5	TRBJ1-1	TGTGCCAGCAGTTACGGACAAAACACTGAAGCTTTCTTT	CASSYGQNTEAFF
NA	13	NA	TRBV7-4	TRBJ1-1	TGTGCCAGCAGCCCGGCATTAGACACTGAAGCTTTCTTT	CASSPALDTEAFF
once	15	TRBD1	TRBV28	TRBJ1-6	TGTGCCAGCAAGCCCTCGGACAGGAAAGGGTCACCCCTCCACTTT	CASKPSDRKGSPLHF